These T cell receptor beta chains were read from a single sample in a study of molecular identifiers for immune sequencing clone quantification. TCRdb passed the PCR reads through MiXCR, listing each CDR3 protein once. The sample lists 490,000 or so distinct CDR3 sequences; about a fifth were seen once. The sequenced material came from naive CD8+ T cells from blood, with Jurkat cell RNA spiked in. Source of these receptors: a human donor in good health. Some libraries in this study had Jurkat cell RNA spiked in. Each CDR3 is given with its conserved first and last residue. Each record gives: J gene, V gene, D gene, clone size, CDR3 DNA, CDR3 protein. D genes are given only for firm matches. Rows may omit the clone size; those that give it use once, few, many or a size class.

j_call: TRBJ1-1
v_call: TRBV16
d_call: TRBD1
clone_size: -
cdr3_nt: TGTGCCAGCAGCCATAACGTCCGACAGGGGGCGCGGGGCACTGAAGCTTTTTTT
cdr3_aa: CASSHNVRQGARGTEAFF

j_call: TRBJ2-3
v_call: TRBV7-6
d_call: -
clone_size: -
cdr3_nt: TGTGCCAGCAGCTTAGACTGGCGGGGTTCTGATACGCAGTATTTT
cdr3_aa: CASSLDWRGSDTQYF

j_call: TRBJ1-1
v_call: TRBV9
d_call: TRBD1
clone_size: many
cdr3_nt: TGTGCCAGCACTAGGACAGGGAGCGTTACTGAAGCTTTCTTT
cdr3_aa: CASTRTGSVTEAFF

j_call: TRBJ2-5
v_call: TRBV25-1
d_call: TRBD1
clone_size: few
cdr3_nt: TGTGCCAGCAGTGACACCGGACAGGGGATAATTGAGACCCAGTACTTC
cdr3_aa: CASSDTGQGIIETQYF

j_call: TRBJ2-7
v_call: TRBV4-3
d_call: -
clone_size: many
cdr3_nt: TGCGCCAGCAGCCAAGACCTTCCGTACGAGCAGTACTTC
cdr3_aa: CASSQDLPYEQYF

j_call: TRBJ2-2
v_call: TRBV19
d_call: TRBD1
clone_size: -
cdr3_nt: TGTGCCAGTATCTCCCCGCAGGGGGCGCGCAGCGGGGAGCTGTTTTTT
cdr3_aa: CASISPQGARSGELFF

j_call: TRBJ1-2
v_call: TRBV5-6
d_call: -
clone_size: -
cdr3_nt: TGTGCCAGCAGCTCAAAGGACGGGCTTGGCTACACCTTC
cdr3_aa: CASSSKDGLGYTF

j_call: TRBJ2-2
v_call: TRBV9
d_call: TRBD2
clone_size: few
cdr3_nt: TGTGCCAGCAGCTCCCCCGGTAATAGCGGGAGGGTTAACACCGGGGAGCTGTTTTTT
cdr3_aa: CASSSPGNSGRVNTGELFF

j_call: TRBJ2-5
v_call: TRBV7-9
d_call: -
clone_size: -
cdr3_nt: TGTGCCAGCAGCTCCCCGACTAGTTTGGAGACCCAGCACTTC
cdr3_aa: CASSSPTSLETQHF

j_call: TRBJ1-1
v_call: TRBV19
d_call: -
clone_size: many
cdr3_nt: TGTGCCAGTAGTATTAAGGGGAACACTGAAGCTTTCTTT
cdr3_aa: CASSIKGNTEAFF

j_call: TRBJ2-7
v_call: TRBV7-6
d_call: -
clone_size: -
cdr3_nt: TGTGCCAGCAGCGTGGGACTTCCCTACGAGCAGTACTTC
cdr3_aa: CASSVGLPYEQYF

j_call: TRBJ2-5
v_call: TRBV4-1
d_call: TRBD1
clone_size: -
cdr3_nt: TGCGCCAGCAGCGAACAGGGGGCGCAAGAGACCCAGTACTTC
cdr3_aa: CASSEQGAQETQYF

j_call: TRBJ2-1
v_call: TRBV27
d_call: -
clone_size: -
cdr3_nt: TGTGCCAGCAGTTGGAGAGACACCTACAATGAGCAGTTCTTC
cdr3_aa: CASSWRDTYNEQFF

j_call: TRBJ2-7
v_call: TRBV5-1
d_call: TRBD2
clone_size: many
cdr3_nt: TGCGCCAGCAGCGGCCGGGGGGGAGTCTACGAGCAGTACTTC
cdr3_aa: CASSGRGGVYEQYF

j_call: TRBJ2-7
v_call: TRBV28
d_call: TRBD1
clone_size: many
cdr3_nt: TGTGCCAGCAGTGCCACCAGCCGGGACAGCAACTACGAGCAGTACTTC
cdr3_aa: CASSATSRDSNYEQYF

j_call: TRBJ1-1
v_call: TRBV28
d_call: -
clone_size: many
cdr3_nt: TGTGCCAGCAGTTTAGCTCCGGGACCAACGGGTGAAGCTTTCTTT
cdr3_aa: CASSLAPGPTGEAFF

j_call: TRBJ1-6
v_call: TRBV2
d_call: -
clone_size: -
cdr3_nt: TGTGCCAGCAGTGAGGGGCAGACGAGCTCCTATAATTCACCCCTCCACTTT
cdr3_aa: CASSEGQTSSYNSPLHF

j_call: TRBJ1-4
v_call: TRBV5-1
d_call: -
clone_size: many
cdr3_nt: TGCGCCAGCAGACCCGACAGAGGGGGGGGCCTTAATGAAAAACTGTTTTTT
cdr3_aa: CASRPDRGGGLNEKLFF

j_call: TRBJ1-1
v_call: TRBV29-1
d_call: -
clone_size: many
cdr3_nt: TGCAGCGTAGAGGGGGAATTCGCTGAAGCTTTCTTT
cdr3_aa: CSVEGEFAEAFF

j_call: TRBJ1-1
v_call: TRBV13
d_call: -
clone_size: many
cdr3_nt: TGTGCCAGCAGCTTACTTTCAGGCGTGAACACTGAAGCTTTCTTT
cdr3_aa: CASSLLSGVNTEAFF

j_call: TRBJ2-2
v_call: TRBV29-1
d_call: TRBD1
clone_size: many
cdr3_nt: TGCAGCGTTGAAGCGCCGGGACAGGGGGTGTTCGCGAACACCGGGGAGCTGTTTTTT
cdr3_aa: CSVEAPGQGVFANTGELFF

j_call: TRBJ1-2
v_call: TRBV20-1
d_call: TRBD1
clone_size: few
cdr3_nt: TGCAGTGCTTGGACAGGATCGAGCTATGGCTACACCTTC
cdr3_aa: CSAWTGSSYGYTF

j_call: TRBJ2-7
v_call: TRBV12-3/TRBV12-4
d_call: TRBD2
clone_size: -
cdr3_nt: TGTGCCAGCAGTTTTGCGGGAGAAGCCTACGAGCAGTACTTC
cdr3_aa: CASSFAGEAYEQYF

j_call: TRBJ2-1
v_call: TRBV7-3
d_call: TRBD2
clone_size: -
cdr3_nt: TGTGCCAGCAGCCCAGAACCCGGGACTAGTATGTATGAGCAGTTCTTC
cdr3_aa: CASSPEPGTSMYEQFF

j_call: TRBJ1-1
v_call: TRBV7-9
d_call: TRBD1
clone_size: many
cdr3_nt: TGTGCCAGCAGCCCAGACAGGGGGTCACTCGACACTGAAGCTTTCTTT
cdr3_aa: CASSPDRGSLDTEAFF

j_call: TRBJ2-7
v_call: TRBV21-1
d_call: -
clone_size: few
cdr3_nt: TGTGCCAGCAGCAAAGACGGTAACGGGACTCATAACTACGAGCAGTACTTC
cdr3_aa: CASSKDGNGTHNYEQYF

j_call: TRBJ2-7
v_call: TRBV4-2
d_call: -
clone_size: -
cdr3_nt: TGTGCCAGCAGCCAAGACCCCGGGACGGGCTACGAGCAGTACTTC
cdr3_aa: CASSQDPGTGYEQYF

j_call: TRBJ2-3
v_call: TRBV12-3/TRBV12-4
d_call: TRBD2
clone_size: -
cdr3_nt: TGTGCCAGCAGTCCCCTTGTAGCGGGGGGCACAGATACGCAGTATTTT
cdr3_aa: CASSPLVAGGTDTQYF

j_call: TRBJ2-6
v_call: TRBV7-3
d_call: -
clone_size: few
cdr3_nt: TGTGCCAGCAGCTTAGGGCCCGCTCTGGATGGGGCCAACGTCCTGACTTTC
cdr3_aa: CASSLGPALDGANVLTF